These 9 T cell receptor beta chains were sequenced from one sample in a study of T cells and Merkel cell carcinoma outcomes. Clones were sequenced by immunoSEQ multiplex PCR, and TCRdb holds only the in-frame ones, with some missing. This sample has some 6,100 clones; 60% to 85% occur once, and the top ten carry 5.9%. Sequencing used tumor tissue from Merkel cell carcinoma. Every receptor here comes from a human donor with Merkel cell carcinoma.

There are a few counts of this clone. The gene calls are TRBV6-5 and TRBJ2-1, with 15 bases lining up with TRBD2. Germline V gives CDR1 MNHEY, CDR2 SVGAGI. V was clipped by 2 bases and J by 7 bases; unmatched bases: 3. The CDR3 sequence is 16 residues long. The CDR3 DNA reads TGTGCCAGCAGTTACACAGGACTAGCGGGGGGGAATGAGCAGTTCTTC. Encoded protein: CASSYTGLAGGNEQFF.

This chain connects TRBV5-1 to TRBJ1-1, with D hard to call. V was pared by 2 bases and J by 1 base, with 9 bases between. The CDR3 has 14 residues. CDR1 and CDR2 (germline): SGHRS, YFSETQ. The CDR3, as DNA: TGCGCCAGCAGCTTATACCCTGAGAACACTGAAGCTTTCTTT. Translating gives CASSLYPENTEAFF.

This clone was seen a handful of times. Other DNA sequences in the sample encode the same CDR3. This rearrangement joins TRBV6-6 to TRBJ2-3; D gene unclear. CDR3 length: 14 residues. Per germline, CDR1 MNHNY and CDR2 SVGAGI (reference sequence). The V end was cut by 0 bases, the J end by 4 bases, with 8 bases between. The CDR3, as DNA: TGTGCCAGCAGTTACTCGTCGGGTGCAGATACGCAGTATTTT. Translated: CASSYSSGADTQYF.

This clone appeared a single time. The chain uses TRBV9 and TRBJ2-4, with D hard to call. Germline V CDR1 and CDR2: SGDLS, YYNGEE. Trimming pared 3 bases from V and 0 bases from J, leaving 7 bases between. The CDR3 spans 14 residues. The CDR3 reads CASSDQRAKNIQYF. Written as DNA, the CDR3 is TGTGCCAGCAGCGACCAAAGAGCCAAAAACATTCAGTACTTC.

This chain connects TRBV5-1 to TRBJ2-3; no clear D gene. Trimming cost V 0 bases and J 6 bases, with 5 bases left between them. Germline loops: CDR1 SGHRS, CDR2 YFSETQ. The CDR3 has 12 amino acids. The CDR3 bases are TGCGCCAGCAGCTTGGAGGGCGATACGCAGTATTTT. Translation: CASSLEGDTQYF. The full variable domain, completed using reference TRBV5-1 and TRBJ2-3, is KAGVTQTPRYLIKTRGQQVTLSCSPISGHRSVSWYQQTPGQGLQFLFEYFSETQRNKGNFPGRFSGRQFSNSRSEMNVSTLELGDSALYLCASSLEGDTQYFGPGTRLTVL.

The V gene is TRBV19, the J gene TRBJ2-1; 14 positions match TRBD2. The CDR3 is made up of 15 amino acids. The V and J ends lost 5 bases and 9 bases, in that order; junction bases with no gene match: 6. CDR1 and CDR2 (germline): LNHDA, SQIVND (reference sequence). This CDR3 reads CASSFSGTSGGEQFF. CDR3 nucleotide sequence: TGTGCCAGTAGTTTCTCCGGGACTAGCGGGGGTGAGCAGTTCTTC.

This clone was observed once. The chain has TRBV19 and TRBJ2-5, with TRBD2 as a possible D gene (6 bases). Germline values: CDR1 LNHDA, CDR2 SQIVND (reference sequence). With 7 bases removed from V and 3 bases from J, the gap between germline ends came to 15 bases. The CDR3 totals 14 residues. The CDR3 loop is CASNDRGGKETQYF. The CDR3 coding sequence is TGTGCCAGTAATGATAGGGGAGGAAAAGAGACCCAGTACTTC. The whole variable domain, remainder taken from reference TRBV19 and TRBJ2-5, is DGGITQSPKYLFRKEGQNVTLSCEQNLNHDAMYWYRQDPGQGLRLIYYSQIVNDFQKGDIAEGYSVSREKKESFPLTVTSAQKNPTAFYLCASNDRGGKETQYFGPGTRLLVL.

The CDR3 nucleotides read TGTGCCAGCAGCGTAGGGCAGTCCTACGAGCAGTACTTC. It codes for CASSVGQSYEQYF. The V gene is TRBV9, the J gene TRBJ2-7; D not certain. Germline V gene sequence: CDR1 SGDLS, CDR2 YYNGEE. V lost 0 bases to trimming and J lost 1 base, with 5 bases between them. The CDR3 has 13 residues.

The V gene is TRBV10-3, the J gene TRBJ1-6; TRBD1 is a possible D gene (6 bases). This CDR3 spans 13 amino acids. The germline gives CDR1 ENHRY, CDR2 SYGVKD. V lost 6 bases and J 5 bases, leaving 8 bases between the germline ends. This CDR3 is CAIRTGDNSPLHF. In nucleotides, the CDR3 is TGTGCCATCAGGACAGGAGATAATTCACCCCTCCACTTT.